A single sample gave rise to the 29 T cell receptor beta chains below, sequenced in a study of cytomegalovirus exposure and HLA in healthy donors. PCR used 60 Vbeta primers and 13 Jbeta primers. Profiled with immunoSEQ multiplex PCR; TCRdb holds only in-frame clones, not every one. Of about 170,000 clones in the sample, about 80% were seen once. The specimen was PBMCs. Receptors originate from a man younger than 35 in good health and CMV-seronegative.

This clone was counted once. The chain links TRBV11-2 to TRBJ2-5; 11 bases line up with TRBD2. CDR1 is SGHAT, CDR2 FQNNGV, per germline. With 5 bases clipped from V and 2 bases from J, the junction kept 16 bases outside the gene matches. This CDR3 spans 19 amino acids. In DNA form, the CDR3 reads TGTGCCAGCAGCCGAACCTATCTTCCTAGCGGGGGGATTCAAGAGACCCAGTACTTC. Translation: CASSRTYLPSGGIQETQYF.

A remark on this clone: The junction and the germline gene differ at one end; a read error may be behind it. V usage is TRBV7-9 and J usage is TRBJ1-2, with 8 bases lining up with TRBD1. Looked up from germline, CDR1 is SEHNR and CDR2 is FQNEAQ (reference sequence). The CDR3 contains 14 residues. The CDR3 DNA reads as TGTTCCAGCAGCTTATCGACAGGGGTCTATGGCTACACCTTC. It translates to CSSSLSTGVYGYTF.

The chain links TRBV5-1 to TRBJ2-7; 9 bases fit TRBD1. The V segment lost 4 bases and the J segment 5 bases; nucleotides outside the gene matches: 4. Germline V gene data show CDR1 as SGHRS and CDR2 as YFSETQ. The CDR3 consists of 13 residues. CDR3 sequence (DNA): TGCGCCAGCAGCGGCTGGACAGGGGACGAGCAGTACTTC. Its translation is CASSGWTGDEQYF.

V gene TRBV6-5 combines with J gene TRBJ2-4, with D tentatively TRBD1 (5 bases). Germline CDR1 and CDR2: MNHEY and SVGAGI. The V end lost 1 base, the J end lost 8 bases, and 9 bases lay between the germline ends. The CDR3 extends over 13 amino acids. CDR3 residues: CASSYFEGDIQYF. CDR3 coding DNA: TGTGCCAGCAGTTACTTTGAAGGGGACATTCAGTACTTC.

The chain carries TRBV18 and TRBJ1-2, with 7 nucleotides matching TRBD1. Trimming cost V 3 bases and J 7 bases; bases outside gene matches: 11. CDR1 and CDR2 (germline): KGHSH, LQKENI. CDR3 size: 15 residues. The CDR3 sequence: CASSPADRRRSGYTF. In DNA form, the CDR3 reads TGTGCCAGCTCACCGGCGGACAGGCGTCGCTCTGGCTACACCTTC.

This chain links TRBV9 with TRBJ1-2, with D hard to call. The CDR3 runs to 13 residues. The V and J ends lost 1 base and 2 bases respectively, with 6 bases between them. Germline lookup yields CDR1 SGDLS and CDR2 YYNGEE. The DNA for the CDR3 is TGTGCCAGCAGCGTATTGGAGAACTATGGCTACACCTTC. Protein: CASSVLENYGYTF.

The chain carries TRBV6-4 and TRBJ2-2, with D perhaps matching TRBD1 (7 bases). The CDR3 spans 16 residues. V lost 6 bases and J 5 bases, leaving 19 bases between the germline ends. Looked up from germline, CDR1 is MRHNA and CDR2 is SNTAGT. CDR3 region: CASSNQGPGGTGELFF. Written as DNA, the CDR3 is TGTGCCAGCAGCAACCAAGGGCCAGGGGGGACCGGGGAGCTGTTTTTT.

The chain carries TRBV5-1 and TRBJ1-1, with 7 bases identical to TRBD1. The germline V gene has CDR1 SGHRS and CDR2 YFSETQ. The CDR3 is made up of 15 amino acids. Trimming removed 3 bases from V and 3 bases from J; junction bases left unmatched: 8. The chain's CDR3 is CASSSRTGLDTEAFF. The CDR3 region has the DNA TGCGCCAGCAGCTCCCGGACAGGTTTGGACACTGAAGCTTTCTTT.

The J gene is TRBJ2-2, the V gene TRBV6-5; 7 nucleotides align to TRBD2. This CDR3 has 16 residues. Germline V gene lookup returns CDR1 MNHEY and CDR2 SVGAGI. J lost 4 bases, V lost 2 bases, and 7 bases had no gene match. In DNA, the CDR3 is TGTGCCAGCAGTTACGGGGAGGGGCCCCCCACCGGGGAGCTGTTTTTT. Protein sequence: CASSYGEGPPTGELFF.

A few counts support this clone. This chain uses TRBV19 with TRBJ1-2; D perhaps matches TRBD1 (5 bases). Deletions cut 0 bases from V and 5 bases from J, with 7 bases between. The germline CDR1 and CDR2 sequences are LNHDA and SQIVND (reference sequence). This CDR3 has 13 amino acids. The CDR3 coding sequence is TGTGCCAGTAGTATAGAGACAGTTTATGGCTACACCTTC. This codes for CASSIETVYGYTF.

This clone was seen a handful of times. V usage is TRBV5-8 and J usage is TRBJ2-3; TRBD2 agrees at 7 bases. In germline, CDR1 is SGHTS, CDR2 YDEGEE. This CDR3 has 15 amino acids. The V and J ends lost 3 bases and 0 bases, in that order; junction bases with no gene match: 4. The CDR3 DNA is TGTGCCAGCAGCTCAGCGGGGCCTAGCACAGATACGCAGTATTTT. The encoded protein is CASSSAGPSTDTQYF.

The J gene is TRBJ2-7, the V gene TRBV6-5; D might be TRBD1 (6 bases). Trimming stripped 6 bases from V and 5 bases from J, with 14 bases between. The CDR3 consists of 13 residues. In germline, CDR1 is MNHEY, CDR2 SVGAGI. The CDR3 loop is CASRSLGGNEQYF. CDR3 nucleotide sequence: TGTGCCAGCAGATCGCTAGGGGGTAACGAGCAGTACTTC.

A single count supports this clone. CDR3 amino acids: CASSIQGAYEQYF. CDR3 DNA sequence: TGTGCCAGTAGTATTCAGGGGGCCTACGAGCAGTACTTC. The chain couples TRBV19 to TRBJ2-7; TRBD1 agrees at 7 bases. The CDR3 is 13 amino acids. The ends lost 3 bases at V and 2 bases at J; junction bases unmatched: 1. Germline CDR1 and CDR2: LNHDA and SQIVND (reference sequence).

The CDR3 region is CASSTTGDTRYTF. As DNA, the CDR3 is TGTGCCAGCTCAACAACAGGGGATACGCGCTACACCTTC. V is TRBV18 and J is TRBJ1-2, with 7 bases aligning to TRBD1. The CDR3 consists of 13 residues. The trim removed 5 bases at V and 9 bases at J, leaving 9 bases unmatched. Germline V CDR1 and CDR2: KGHSH, LQKENI.

The chain recombines TRBV5-4 with TRBJ2-7; D might be TRBD1 (5 bases). Between the trimmed V and J ends, which lost 0 bases and 6 bases, there was a span of 7 bases. This CDR3 is 12 amino acids long. CDR1 SGHNT and CDR2 YYREEE come from the germline V gene (reference sequence). CDR3 DNA: TGTGCCAGCAGCTTGGAGGGGCGCGAGCAGTACTTC. This gives the protein CASSLEGREQYF.

This chain links TRBV7-9 with TRBJ2-5; 9 bases agree with TRBD1. The CDR3 is 15 residues long. The V gene's germline CDR1 is SEHNR and CDR2 FQNEAQ (reference sequence). J lost 1 base, V lost 1 base, and 1 base had no gene match. The CDR3 here is CASSLGDRAQETQYF. The DNA for the CDR3 is TGTGCCAGCAGCTTAGGGGACAGGGCCCAAGAGACCCAGTACTTC.

The chain is built from TRBV29-1 and TRBJ2-2, with D possibly matching TRBD2 (6 bases). There are 12 residues in the CDR3. Trimming shortened V by 6 bases and J by 5 bases, and 10 bases separated the two germline ends. Germline lookup yields CDR1 SQVTM and CDR2 ANQGSEA. The DNA of the CDR3 is TGCAGCGTCGTGGGGACTACCGGGGAGCTGTTTTTT. Protein: CSVVGTTGELFF.

The count of this clone is one. The chain has TRBV5-1 and TRBJ1-2; 11 nucleotides match TRBD1. Germline V gene sequence: CDR1 SGHRS, CDR2 YFSETQ. V gave up 0 bases and J gave up 1 base; unmatched junction bases: 8. This CDR3 is built from 18 residues. CDR3 sequence: CASSLVGQGASSNYGYTF. Here the CDR3 DNA reads TGCGCCAGCAGCTTGGTAGGACAGGGGGCCTCGAGTAACTATGGCTACACCTTC.

The CDR3 bases are TGTGCCAGCGGGTGGACAGGTCGCGATGGCTACACCTTC. Amino acid sequence: CASGWTGRDGYTF. The V call is TRBV27, the J call TRBJ1-2; 7 bases match TRBD1. Germline CDR1 and CDR2: MNHEY and SMNVEV (reference sequence). J gave up 6 bases and V 8 bases, and 9 bases lay outside the gene matches. CDR3 length equals 13 residues.

The rearrangement joins TRBV7-9 to TRBJ2-7; tentative D call: TRBD2 (5 bases). From germline, CDR1 is SEHNR and CDR2 FQNEAQ (reference sequence). V was clipped by 5 bases and J by 5 bases, with 13 bases between them. CDR3 length equals 13 residues. CDR3 sequence: CASSPAGGHEQYF. CDR3 bases: TGTGCCAGCAGCCCCGCGGGCGGCCACGAGCAGTACTTC.

The chain employs TRBV4-2 and TRBJ1-3; D gene unclear. The CDR3 consists of 17 residues. V dropped 0 bases and J dropped 1 base, with 13 bases sitting between them. CDR1 is LGHNA, CDR2 YNFKEQ, per germline. CDR3 region: CASSQDRSSRSGNTIYF. The CDR3 DNA sequence: TGTGCCAGCAGCCAAGATAGAAGTTCTAGGTCTGGAAACACCATATATTTT.

This clone was seen a single time. The V and J genes are TRBV25-1 and TRBJ1-6; tentative D call: TRBD1 (6 bases). The CDR3 extends over 18 amino acids. Germline lookup yields CDR1 MGHDK and CDR2 SYGVNS. V was clipped by 4 bases and J by 2 bases, with 18 bases between them. CDR3 amino acids: CASSGEDRGLPYNSPLHF. CDR3 bases: TGTGCCAGCAGTGGAGAGGACAGAGGGTTACCCTATAATTCACCCCTCCACTTT. Drawing the rest from reference TRBV25-1 and TRBJ1-6, the complete variable domain is EADIYQTPRYLVIGTGKKITLECSQTMGHDKMYWYQQDPGMELHLIHYSYGVNSTEKGDLSSESTVSRIRTEHFPLTLESARPSHTSQYLCASSGEDRGLPYNSPLHFGNGTRLTVT.

The chain joins TRBV7-2 to TRBJ2-7, with D unresolved. The CDR3 sequence is 15 residues long. Trimming removed 1 base at V and 5 bases at J, with 15 bases between. Germline CDR1 SGHTA, CDR2 FQGNSA. The CDR3 loop is CASSLVPGGVHEQYF. The CDR3 nucleotides are TGTGCCAGCAGCTTAGTCCCAGGTGGCGTCCACGAGCAGTACTTC.

J is TRBJ2-7 and V is TRBV4-1, with D possibly matching TRBD2 (6 bases). CDR1 MGHRA and CDR2 YSYEKL come from the germline V gene. Trimming shortened V by 2 bases and J by 6 bases, and 11 bases separated the two germline ends. CDR3 length: 13 residues. The CDR3 nucleotides read TGCGCCAGCAGCCAATCCCTTAGCGGCGAGCAGTACTTC. Translating it yields CASSQSLSGEQYF.

This clone turned up a few times. The V gene is TRBV5-6, the J gene TRBJ1-4; unclear D gene. CDR1 SGHDT and CDR2 YYEEEE come from the germline V gene. Between the trimmed V and J ends, which lost 4 bases and 4 bases, there was a span of 11 bases. The CDR3 runs 14 residues. CDR3 residues: CASSPAGNNEKLFF. CDR3 nucleotides: TGTGCCAGCAGCCCCGCGGGAAATAATGAAAAACTGTTTTTT.

The V and J genes are TRBV10-1 and TRBJ2-3; no definite D call. The CDR3 has 11 residues. Germline V gene lookup returns CDR1 WNHNN and CDR2 SYGVQD (reference sequence). V was trimmed by 4 bases and J by 5 bases, leaving 4 bases between them. The chain's CDR3 is CASSGGDTQYF. CDR3 in DNA: TGCGCCAGCAGTGGAGGAGATACGCAGTATTTT.

V usage is TRBV19 and J usage is TRBJ1-1, with D maybe TRBD1 (6 bases). CDR3 size: 14 residues. Germline V CDR1 and CDR2: LNHDA, SQIVND (reference sequence). Trimming pared 3 bases from V and 9 bases from J, leaving 17 bases between. The CDR3 DNA reads as TGTGCCAGTAGTATCCCCGGCAGTGGACAGAAAGCTTTCTTT. Translated, it gives CASSIPGSGQKAFF. The full variable domain, its missing parts supplied by reference TRBV19 and TRBJ1-1, is DGGITQSPKYLFRKEGQNVTLSCEQNLNHDAMYWYRQDPGQGLRLIYYSQIVNDFQKGDIAEGYSVSREKKESFPLTVTSAQKNPTAFYLCASSIPGSGQKAFFGQGTRLTVV.

This chain uses TRBV28 with TRBJ2-1; 11 bases are a match to TRBD2. CDR3 size: 19 residues. Trimming at V came to 6 bases and at J to 1 base, leaving 14 bases not matched to a gene. Germline V lookup: CDR1 MDHEN, CDR2 SYDVKM. CDR3: CASRFYGLAGGRSYNEQFF. Written as DNA, the CDR3 is TGTGCCAGCAGATTTTATGGGCTAGCGGGAGGAAGGTCCTACAATGAGCAGTTCTTC.

There are a few counts of this clone. Other DNA sequences of this sample code for an identical CDR3. The chain has TRBV9 and TRBJ2-7, with TRBD1 matching 9 bases. CDR1 SGDLS and CDR2 YYNGEE come from the germline V gene. Trimming took 2 bases from V and 2 from J; bases not matched to a gene: 2. The CDR3 runs 14 residues. The CDR3 region has the DNA TGTGCCAGCAGCGTGGGGACAGGGACCTACGAGCAGTACTTC. Protein sequence: CASSVGTGTYEQYF.